This record concerns one T cell receptor (beta chain) sequence. This sample stems from a study of blood T cell repertoires in COVID-19. Across the study: Nucleic acid was either cDNA or gDNA, and it came from T cells, B-cell-depleted T cells, or PBMCs.

Generated by immunoSEQ multiplex PCR, the TCRdb table keeps only in-frame clones and is missing some. The sample yields approximately 84,000 clones, 60% to 75% seen once. Between the trimmed V and J ends, which lost 5 bases and 6 bases, there was a span of 12 bases. Germline loops: CDR1 SGHAT, CDR2 FQDESV (reference sequence). The CDR3 extends over 13 amino acids. This chain joins TRBV11-1 and TRBJ2-3, with a possible D match to TRBD2 (5 bases). The clonotype originates from a man aged 50 to 60 with active or convalescent COVID-19. The sequenced material came from peripheral blood. This CDR3 reads CASSPGVLDTQYF. DNA of the CDR3: TGTGCCAGCAGCCCCGGGGTGTTGGATACGCAGTATTTT.